Listed here are 5 T cell receptor beta chains from one sample, sequenced in a study of blood T cells in healthy people across ages. With a J-beta primer mix and a sample-barcoded 5' primer, a second PCR ran about 6 to 11 cycles. One entry per CDR3 protein, called by TCRdb with MiXCR from the 5' RACE reads. The repertoire has 1.5 million to 2 million distinct CDR3 sequences, 49% of them found once; the top ten carry roughly 2%. Sequencing was carried out using blood. These receptors all stem from a woman in her thirties or forties in good health.

The sample holds many counts of this clonotype. J is TRBJ2-7 and V is TRBV29-1; no clear D gene. Germline CDR1 reads SQVTM; CDR2 reads ANQGSEA. The V and J ends lost 7 bases and 5 bases respectively, with 21 bases between them. The length of the CDR3 is 14 residues. The CDR3 sequence: CSASLHGRSHEQYF. Here the CDR3 DNA reads TGCAGCGCCTCCCTACACGGACGGTCCCACGAGCAGTACTTC.

This clonotype was counted at least ten times. The chain is built from TRBV29-1 and TRBJ2-5; D unclear. CDR3 length: 9 amino acids. Germline CDR1 and CDR2: SQVTM and ANQGSEA. V dropped 4 bases and J dropped 7 bases, with 4 bases sitting between them. The CDR3 sequence is CSVGGTQYF. CDR3 nucleotide sequence: TGCAGCGTTGGAGGGACCCAGTACTTC.

J is TRBJ1-1 and V is TRBV5-1; D is unresolved. Looked up from germline, CDR1 is SGHRS and CDR2 is YFSETQ. V gave up 2 bases and J gave up 1 base, with 6 bases separating them. This CDR3 is 13 amino acids long. The chain's CDR3 is CASSFTENTEAFF. The CDR3 DNA reads as TGCGCCAGCAGCTTTACAGAGAACACTGAAGCTTTCTTT. Filled out from reference TRBV5-1 and TRBJ1-1, the complete variable domain reads KAGVTQTPRYLIKTRGQQVTLSCSPISGHRSVSWYQQTPGQGLQFLFEYFSETQRNKGNFPGRFSGRQFSNSRSEMNVSTLELGDSALYLCASSFTENTEAFFGQGTRLTVV.

The table lists this clonotype with a few counts. The CDR3 protein is CAITLRTGSYEQYF. CDR3 coding DNA: TGTGCCATCACCCTTCGGACAGGCTCCTACGAGCAGTACTTC. The chain recombines TRBV10-3 with TRBJ2-7, with 7 bases identical to TRBD1. The CDR3 has 14 amino acids. Germline V gives CDR1 ENHRY, CDR2 SYGVKD. The trim removed 7 bases at V and 0 bases at J, leaving 6 bases unmatched.

The genes are TRBV4-3 and TRBJ2-1; D may correspond to TRBD1 or TRBD2 (5 bases each). Germline lookup yields CDR1 LGHNA and CDR2 YSLEER. Trimming cost V 0 bases and J 3 bases, with 12 bases left between them. There are 16 residues in the CDR3. This CDR3 is CASSQEPGRFYNEQFF. In DNA, the CDR3 is TGCGCCAGCAGCCAAGAGCCAGGGAGATTCTACAATGAGCAGTTCTTC.